This T cell receptor beta chain was recorded in a study of early T cells in non-severe SARS-CoV-2 infection. Across the whole study: Chains from this unsorted whole-blood bulk RNA could not be paired.

This clonotype was picked up a small number of times. TCRdb reprocessed the 5' RACE reads with MiXCR, giving one entry per CDR3 protein. The table includes under 140,000 distinct CDR3 sequences, 10% to 15% detected once. Germline-derived CDR1 and CDR2 are DFQATT and SNEGSKA (reference sequence). Trimming removed 2 bases at V and 0 bases at J, with 8 bases between. The CDR3 consists of 14 residues. This rearrangement joins TRBV20-1 to TRBJ1-3; D call uncertain. The sample consisted of whole blood, taken at baseline. This TCR was recovered from an adult who was a healthcare worker with PCR-confirmed SARS-CoV-2 infection or an uninfected control (not recorded which). The CDR3 spells CSARFGPSGNTIYF. The DNA of the CDR3 is TGCAGTGCTAGATTTGGGCCCTCTGGAAACACCATATATTTT.